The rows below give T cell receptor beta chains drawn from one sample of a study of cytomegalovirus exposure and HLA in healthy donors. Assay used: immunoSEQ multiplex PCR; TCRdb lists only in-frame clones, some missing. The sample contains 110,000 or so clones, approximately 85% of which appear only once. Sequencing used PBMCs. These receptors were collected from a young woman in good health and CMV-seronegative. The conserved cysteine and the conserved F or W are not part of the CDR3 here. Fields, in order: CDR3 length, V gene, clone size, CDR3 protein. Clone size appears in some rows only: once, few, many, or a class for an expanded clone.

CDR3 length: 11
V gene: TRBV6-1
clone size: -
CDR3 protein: ASSVRDNYGYT

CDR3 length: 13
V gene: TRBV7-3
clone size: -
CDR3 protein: ASSSGGASTDTQY

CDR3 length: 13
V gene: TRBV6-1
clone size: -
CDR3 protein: ASSETAGEYNEQF

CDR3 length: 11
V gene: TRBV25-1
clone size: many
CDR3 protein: ASRDYGYTEAF

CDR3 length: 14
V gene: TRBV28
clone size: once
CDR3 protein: ASIYAHSYSNQPQH

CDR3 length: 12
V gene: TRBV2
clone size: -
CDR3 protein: AQHKGQVNTEAF

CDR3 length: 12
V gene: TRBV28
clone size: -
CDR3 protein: ASSWGIGSGGYT

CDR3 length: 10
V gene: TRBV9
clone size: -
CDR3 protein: ASTGGVETQY

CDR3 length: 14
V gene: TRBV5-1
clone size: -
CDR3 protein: ASSGLRDRGINEQY

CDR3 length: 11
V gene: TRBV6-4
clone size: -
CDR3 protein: ANHHRGNSPLH

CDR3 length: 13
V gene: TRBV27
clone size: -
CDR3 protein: ASRPMGGWVNEQF

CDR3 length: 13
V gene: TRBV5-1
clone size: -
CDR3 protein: ASSVGDRGQGGYT

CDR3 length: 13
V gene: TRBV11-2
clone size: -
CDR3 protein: ASSYSGAGYIEQY

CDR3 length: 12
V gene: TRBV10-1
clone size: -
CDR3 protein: ASSATSNTGELF

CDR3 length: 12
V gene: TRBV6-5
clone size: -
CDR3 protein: ASSKTPLYTEAF

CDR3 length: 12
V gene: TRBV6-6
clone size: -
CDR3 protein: ASSYPGGNTEAF

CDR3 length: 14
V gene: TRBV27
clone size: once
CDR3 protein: ASSFFPGTGNYEQY

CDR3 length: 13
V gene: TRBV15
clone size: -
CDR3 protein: ATSYATGGGQPQH

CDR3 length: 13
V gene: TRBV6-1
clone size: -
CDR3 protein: ASSERSGGTWEQY

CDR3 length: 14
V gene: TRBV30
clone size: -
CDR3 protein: AWSYGLLSSYNEQF

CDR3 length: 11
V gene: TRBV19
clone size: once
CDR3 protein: ASRSTGGYEQY

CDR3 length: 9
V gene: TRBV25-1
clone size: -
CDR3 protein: ASRGGPEQY

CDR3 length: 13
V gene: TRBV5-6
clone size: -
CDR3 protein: ASSLQGATNTEAF

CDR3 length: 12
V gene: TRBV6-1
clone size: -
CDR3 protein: ASRRGSNTGELF

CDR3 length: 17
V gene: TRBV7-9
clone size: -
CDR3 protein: ASSLVFQVLTSSYNEQF

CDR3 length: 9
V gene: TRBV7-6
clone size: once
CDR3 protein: ASSTGLRQF

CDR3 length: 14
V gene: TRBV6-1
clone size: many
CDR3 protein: ASSEASGQGNQPQH

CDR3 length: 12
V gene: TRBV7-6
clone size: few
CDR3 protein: ASSLGTGTGELF

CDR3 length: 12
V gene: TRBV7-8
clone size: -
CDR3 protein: ASSGQGTESPLH

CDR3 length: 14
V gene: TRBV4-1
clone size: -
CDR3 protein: ASSPIDWGKGLTQY

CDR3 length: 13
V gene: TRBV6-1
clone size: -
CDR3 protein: ASSAMTVNTGELF

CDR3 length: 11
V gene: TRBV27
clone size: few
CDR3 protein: ATAPGQGNEQY

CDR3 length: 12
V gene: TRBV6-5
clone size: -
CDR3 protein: ASSYWRDPYEQY

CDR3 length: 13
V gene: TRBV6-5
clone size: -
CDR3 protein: ASSPGTGDYSPLH

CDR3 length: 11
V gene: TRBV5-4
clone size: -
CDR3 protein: ASSLGSNQPQH

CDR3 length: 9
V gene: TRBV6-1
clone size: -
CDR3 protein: ASGRGYEQY

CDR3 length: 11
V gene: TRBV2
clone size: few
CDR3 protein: ASSVYRNTEAF

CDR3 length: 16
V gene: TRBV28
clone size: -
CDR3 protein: ASSLGTGGMAQTYGYT

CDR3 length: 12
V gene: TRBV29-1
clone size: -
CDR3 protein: SVLFRQDPYEQY

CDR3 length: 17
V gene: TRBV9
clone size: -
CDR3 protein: ASSPSGGVPFMPNYGYT

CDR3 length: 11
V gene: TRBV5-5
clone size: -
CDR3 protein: ASSPRQGQPQH

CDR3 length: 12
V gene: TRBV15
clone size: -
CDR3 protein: ATRGGEFSYEQY

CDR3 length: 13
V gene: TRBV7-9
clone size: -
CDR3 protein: ASSLQRGSYNEQF

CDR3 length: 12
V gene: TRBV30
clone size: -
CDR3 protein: AWNKRQGGQPQH

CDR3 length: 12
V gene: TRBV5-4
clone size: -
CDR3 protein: ASRGTGGNNEQF

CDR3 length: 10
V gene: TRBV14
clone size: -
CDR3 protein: ASSKSPGELF

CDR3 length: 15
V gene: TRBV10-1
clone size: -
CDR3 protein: ASTPGEGRVSNQPQH

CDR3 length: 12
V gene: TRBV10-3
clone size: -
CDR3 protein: AITPTGGWTEAF

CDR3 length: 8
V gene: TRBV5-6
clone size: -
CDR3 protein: ASSRQGGG

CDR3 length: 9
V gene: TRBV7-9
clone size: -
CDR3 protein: ASSLTYEQY

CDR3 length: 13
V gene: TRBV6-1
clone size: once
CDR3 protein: ASSLAGGHSYEQY

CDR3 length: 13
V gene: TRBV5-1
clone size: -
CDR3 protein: ASSSGQGLPDTQY

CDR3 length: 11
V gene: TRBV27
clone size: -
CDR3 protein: ASSLPGSYEQY

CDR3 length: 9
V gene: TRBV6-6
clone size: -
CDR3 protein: ASSYGEMQF

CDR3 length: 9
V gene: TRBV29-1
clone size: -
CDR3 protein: SVAASGEQY

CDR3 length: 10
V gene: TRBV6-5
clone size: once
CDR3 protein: ASSSAGTEAF

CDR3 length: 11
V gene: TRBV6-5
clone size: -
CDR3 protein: ASSSTGSQPQH